The rows below give T cell receptor beta chains drawn from one sample of a study of liver allograft versus peripheral blood T cells. In TCRdb, the reads were re-called with MiXCR into one record per CDR3 protein. The sample gives 1,500 to 2,000 distinct CDR3 sequences, about 15% of which show up once; around 6.3% is in the top ten. The receptors were sampled from a human patient who had a liver transplant. Some T cells may be graft donor cells. The CDR3 runs from the conserved cysteine through the conserved F or W. The order of the fields is D gene, J gene, clone size, V gene, CDR3 protein, CDR3 DNA. The D gene is left open where the match is weak. A clone size is listed for some rows: how often the clone was seen (once, few, many), or a class if it is expanded.

>-|TRBJ1-2|large|TRBV10-3
CAISGQAGGYTF
TGTGCCATCAGTGGACAGGCGGGAGGCTACACCTTC
>-|TRBJ2-2|-|TRBV20-1
CSARGWGRTGELFF
TGCAGTGCTAGGGGGTGGGGGCGGACCGGGGAGCTGTTTTTT
>-|TRBJ2-3|medium-sized|TRBV19
CASSIEGGAYTDTQYF
TGTGCCAGTAGTATAGAAGGCGGGGCCTACACAGATACGCAGTATTTT
>-|TRBJ2-7|few|TRBV12-3/TRBV12-4
CASSVQTVRLAYF
TGTGCCAGCAGTGTACAGACAGTCCGACTGGCTTACTTC
>TRBD1|TRBJ1-1|medium-sized|TRBV29-1
CSVGQGSEAFF
TGCAGCGTTGGACAGGGCTCTGAAGCTTTCTTT
>-|TRBJ2-1|medium-sized|TRBV24-1
CATSDTGRGWQFF
TGTGCCACCAGTGACACAGGGCGAGGATGGCAGTTCTTC
>-|TRBJ2-7|medium-sized|TRBV11-2
CASSLDSGQPYEQYF
TGTGCCAGCAGCCTGGACAGCGGGCAACCCTACGAGCAGTACTTC
>TRBD1|TRBJ1-5|medium-sized|TRBV10-3
CAISADRDQPQHF
TGTGCCATCAGTGCGGACAGGGATCAGCCCCAGCATTTT
>-|TRBJ1-2|medium-sized|TRBV20-1
CSFQAGTPGYGYTF
TGCAGTTTCCAAGCCGGGACACCCGGCTATGGCTACACCTTC
>TRBD2|TRBJ2-5|few|TRBV5-4
CASSYSGSKETQYF
TGTGCCAGCAGCTATAGCGGGAGTAAAGAGACCCAGTACTTC
>-|TRBJ1-2|medium-sized|TRBV2
CASRRGKEGYTF
TGTGCCAGCAGACGGGGGAAAGAGGGCTACACCTTC
>TRBD1|TRBJ1-5|-|TRBV6-1
CASSAGTGVMPQHF
TGTGCCAGCAGTGCTGGGACAGGGGTTATGCCCCAGCATTTT
>-|TRBJ2-3|few|TRBV27
CASSGLSDTQYF
TGTGCCAGCAGTGGGTTATCAGATACGCAGTATTTT
>TRBD2|TRBJ2-2|medium-sized|TRBV19
CASSSGTSGYHLLNTGELFF
TGTGCCAGTAGTTCCGGGACTAGCGGTTACCACCTGCTGAACACCGGGGAGCTGTTTTTT
>TRBD2|TRBJ2-1|few|TRBV2
CASSVAGGVLTYNEQFF
TGTGCCAGCAGTGTTGCGGGAGGGGTCCTAACATACAATGAGCAGTTCTTC
>TRBD2|TRBJ2-2|medium-sized|TRBV27
CASSLLAGTGELFF
TGTGCCAGCAGTTTACTAGCGGGCACCGGGGAGCTGTTTTTT
>-|TRBJ2-7|large|TRBV18
CASSLLGGEQYF
TGTGCCAGCTCACTTTTGGGGGGCGAGCAGTACTTC